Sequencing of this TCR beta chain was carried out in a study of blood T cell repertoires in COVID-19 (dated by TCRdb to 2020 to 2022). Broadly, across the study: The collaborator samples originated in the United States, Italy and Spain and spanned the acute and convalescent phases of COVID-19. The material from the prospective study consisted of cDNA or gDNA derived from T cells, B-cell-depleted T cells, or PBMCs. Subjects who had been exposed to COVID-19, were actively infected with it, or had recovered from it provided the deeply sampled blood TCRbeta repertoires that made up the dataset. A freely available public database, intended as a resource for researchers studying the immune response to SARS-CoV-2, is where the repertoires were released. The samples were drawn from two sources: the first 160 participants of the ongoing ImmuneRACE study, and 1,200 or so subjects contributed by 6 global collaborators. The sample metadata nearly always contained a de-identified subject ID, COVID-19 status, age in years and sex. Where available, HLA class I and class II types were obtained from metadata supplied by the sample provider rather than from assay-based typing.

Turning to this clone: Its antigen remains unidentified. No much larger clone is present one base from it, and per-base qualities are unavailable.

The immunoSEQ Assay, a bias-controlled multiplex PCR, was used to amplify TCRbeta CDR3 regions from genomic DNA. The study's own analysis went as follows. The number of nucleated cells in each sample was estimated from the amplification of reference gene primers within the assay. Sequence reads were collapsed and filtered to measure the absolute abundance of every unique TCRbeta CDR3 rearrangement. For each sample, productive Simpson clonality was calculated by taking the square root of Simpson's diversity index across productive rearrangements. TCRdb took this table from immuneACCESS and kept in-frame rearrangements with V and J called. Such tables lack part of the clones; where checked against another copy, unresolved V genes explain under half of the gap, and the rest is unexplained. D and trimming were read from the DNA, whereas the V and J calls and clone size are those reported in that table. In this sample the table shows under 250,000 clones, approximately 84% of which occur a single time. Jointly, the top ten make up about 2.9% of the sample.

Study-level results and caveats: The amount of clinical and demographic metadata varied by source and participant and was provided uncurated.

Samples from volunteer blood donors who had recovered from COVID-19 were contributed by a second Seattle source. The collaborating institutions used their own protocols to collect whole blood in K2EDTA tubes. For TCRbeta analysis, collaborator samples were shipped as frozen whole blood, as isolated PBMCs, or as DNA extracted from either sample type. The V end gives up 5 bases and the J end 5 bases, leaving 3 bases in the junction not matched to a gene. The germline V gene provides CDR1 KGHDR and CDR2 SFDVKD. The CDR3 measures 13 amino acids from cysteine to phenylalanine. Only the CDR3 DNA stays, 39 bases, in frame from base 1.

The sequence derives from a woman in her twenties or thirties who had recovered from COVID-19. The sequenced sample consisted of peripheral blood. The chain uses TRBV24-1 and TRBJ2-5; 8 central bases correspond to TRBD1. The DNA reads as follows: TGTGCCACCAGTGGGACAGGGTTGGAGACCCAGTACTTC. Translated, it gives CATSGTGLETQYF.